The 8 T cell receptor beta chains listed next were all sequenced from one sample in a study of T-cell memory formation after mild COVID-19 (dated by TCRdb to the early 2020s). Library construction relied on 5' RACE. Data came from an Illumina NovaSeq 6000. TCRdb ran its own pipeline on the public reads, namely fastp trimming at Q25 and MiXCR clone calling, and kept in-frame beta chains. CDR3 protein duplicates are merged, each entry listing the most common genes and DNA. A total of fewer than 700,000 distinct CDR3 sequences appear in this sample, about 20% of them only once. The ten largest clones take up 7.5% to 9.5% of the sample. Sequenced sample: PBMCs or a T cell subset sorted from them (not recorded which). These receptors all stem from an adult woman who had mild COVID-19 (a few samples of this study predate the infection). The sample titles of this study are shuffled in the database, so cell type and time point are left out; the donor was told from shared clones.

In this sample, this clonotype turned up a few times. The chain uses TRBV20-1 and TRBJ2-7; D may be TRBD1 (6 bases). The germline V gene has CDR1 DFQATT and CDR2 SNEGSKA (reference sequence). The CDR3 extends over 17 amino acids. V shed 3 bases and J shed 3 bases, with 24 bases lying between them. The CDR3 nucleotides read TGCAGTGCTAGGGCTCCGACACGGACAGATTTCGTCTACGAGCAGTACTTC. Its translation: CSARAPTRTDFVYEQYF.

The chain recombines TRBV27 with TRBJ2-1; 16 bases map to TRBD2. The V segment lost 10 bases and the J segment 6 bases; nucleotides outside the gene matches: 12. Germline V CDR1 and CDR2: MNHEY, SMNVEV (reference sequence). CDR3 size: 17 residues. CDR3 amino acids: CATKGTSGRATVNEQFF. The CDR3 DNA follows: TGTGCCACAAAGGGGACTAGCGGGAGGGCCACCGTCAATGAGCAGTTCTTC.

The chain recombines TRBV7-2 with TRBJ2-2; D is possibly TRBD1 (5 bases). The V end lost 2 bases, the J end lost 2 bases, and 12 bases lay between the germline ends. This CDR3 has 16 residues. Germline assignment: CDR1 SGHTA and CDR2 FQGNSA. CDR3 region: CASSLNARGNTGELFF. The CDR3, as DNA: TGTGCCAGCAGCTTAAATGCAAGGGGAAACACCGGGGAGCTGTTTTTT.

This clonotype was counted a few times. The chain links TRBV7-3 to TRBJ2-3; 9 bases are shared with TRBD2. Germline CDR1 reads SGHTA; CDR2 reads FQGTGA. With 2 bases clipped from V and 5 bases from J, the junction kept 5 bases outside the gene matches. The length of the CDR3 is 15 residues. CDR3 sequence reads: CASSLVAGALDTQYF. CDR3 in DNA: TGTGCCAGCAGCTTAGTAGCGGGAGCGTTAGATACGCAGTATTTT.

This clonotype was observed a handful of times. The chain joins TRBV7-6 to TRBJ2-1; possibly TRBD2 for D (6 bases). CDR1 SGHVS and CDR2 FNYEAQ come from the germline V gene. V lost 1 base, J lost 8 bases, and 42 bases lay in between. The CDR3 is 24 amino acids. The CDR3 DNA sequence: TGTGCCAGCAGCTTAGGCCCAATGGCTAGTTGGGGTGAGGCGTCCTGGGGGGATGGCGATGAGCAGTTCTTC. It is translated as CASSLGPMASWGEASWGDGDEQFF. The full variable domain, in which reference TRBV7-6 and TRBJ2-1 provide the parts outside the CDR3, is GAGVSQSPRYKVTKRGQDVALRCDPISGHVSLYWYRQALGQGPEFLTYFNYEAQQDKSGLPNDRFSAERPEGSISTLTIQRTEQRDSAMYRCASSLGPMASWGEASWGDGDEQFFGPGTRLTVL.

The CDR3 spells CSVDRVGRADTEAFF. CDR3 DNA: TGCAGCGTTGATAGGGTAGGCAGGGCGGACACTGAAGCTTTCTTT. The J gene is TRBJ1-1, the V gene TRBV29-1; the D gene is possibly TRBD1 (5 bases). This CDR3 has 15 residues. In germline, CDR1 is SQVTM, CDR2 ANQGSEA. Between the trimmed V and J ends, which lost 3 bases and 3 bases, there was a span of 17 bases. Looking up the rest from reference TRBV29-1 and TRBJ1-1 gives the full variable domain: SAVISQKPSRDICQRGTSLTIQCQVDSQVTMMFWYRQQPGQSLTLIATANQGSEATYESGFVIDKFPISRPNLTFSTLTVSNMSPEDSSIYLCSVDRVGRADTEAFFGQGTRLTVV.

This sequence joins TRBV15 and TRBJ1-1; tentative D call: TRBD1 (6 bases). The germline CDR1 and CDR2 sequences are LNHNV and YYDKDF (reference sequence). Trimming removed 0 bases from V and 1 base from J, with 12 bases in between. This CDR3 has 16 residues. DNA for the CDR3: TGTGCCACCAGCAGAGATCAAGGGACAAGGAACACTGAAGCTTTCTTT. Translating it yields CATSRDQGTRNTEAFF.

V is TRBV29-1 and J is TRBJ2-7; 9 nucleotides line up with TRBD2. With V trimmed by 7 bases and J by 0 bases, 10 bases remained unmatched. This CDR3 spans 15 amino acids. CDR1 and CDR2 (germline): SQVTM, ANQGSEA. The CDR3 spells CSGSRGGGSSYEQYF. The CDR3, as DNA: TGCAGCGGTTCCCGCGGGGGGGGTTCCTCCTACGAGCAGTACTTC.